This is a list of T cell receptor beta chains from one sample in a study of T cell changes during pregnancy in multiple sclerosis. Repertoires were generated with immunoSEQ multiplex PCR, while TCRdb's copy carries only in-frame clones and drops some. The sample has 90,000 to 100,000 clones, roughly nine tenths seen once. This sample comprised peripheral blood, obtained in the first trimester of pregnancy. The source is a female donor with multiple sclerosis, enrolled in a pregnancy study. Each CDR3 is given with its conserved first and last residue. A D gene is named only where the DNA matches it firmly. Rows give clone size only sometimes, using once, few, many, or a class for an expanded clone.

D	size	V	J	DNA	CDR3
TRBD2	-	TRBV6-4	TRBJ2-1	TGTGCCAGCAGTGACTCAGCGGGAGGCCATGAGCAGTTCTTC	CASSDSAGGHEQFF
TRBD1	-	TRBV18	TRBJ1-1	TGTGCCAGCTCACCACCCACAGGGGGGAGCACTGAAGCTTTCTTT	CASSPPTGGSTEAFF
TRBD2	-	TRBV5-1	TRBJ2-3	TGCGCCAGCAGATATAGCGGGAGGATCACAGATACGCAGTATTTT	CASRYSGRITDTQYF
-	-	TRBV28	TRBJ2-7	TGTGCCAGCAGCCACTCGGGCAGGGGGAGGCCCTACGAGCAGTACTTC	CASSHSGRGRPYEQYF
-	-	TRBV4-1	TRBJ1-1	TGCGCCAGCAGCCAAGAAAAAGGGGGCACTGAAGCTTTCTTT	CASSQEKGGTEAFF
-	-	TRBV13	TRBJ2-3	TGTGCCAGCAGGCCCGCTACAGGGACCACAGATACGCAGTATTTT	CASRPATGTTDTQYF
-	-	TRBV16	TRBJ1-5	TGTGCCAGCAGCCAATCCGACAGTTTTTCGAGCAATCAGCCCCAGCATTTT	CASSQSDSFSSNQPQHF
-	-	TRBV30	TRBJ1-1	TGTGCCTGGAGCAGGGCCGGGCAGGGCAACACTGAAGCTTTCTTT	CAWSRAGQGNTEAFF
TRBD1	-	TRBV7-8	TRBJ1-4	TGTGCCAGCAGGCCCGGGACAGGGCTCGAAAAACTGTTTTTT	CASRPGTGLEKLFF
TRBD1	-	TRBV28	TRBJ1-2	TGTGCCAGCAGTTTAACAGGGGGCGGCCAATATGGCTACACCTTC	CASSLTGGGQYGYTF
-	once	TRBV6-1	TRBJ1-2	TGTGCCAGCAGTGACCCGGACTTTGGCTACACCTTC	CASSDPDFGYTF
TRBD1	-	TRBV6-5	TRBJ1-2	TGTGCCAGCAGTTACTCGGGACAGGGCTTTGGCTACACCTTC	CASSYSGQGFGYTF
TRBD1	-	TRBV28	TRBJ1-4	TGTGCCAGCAGTCCGGACAGGGGAAGAGCAACTAATGAAAAACTGTTTTTT	CASSPDRGRATNEKLFF
TRBD2	-	TRBV29-1	TRBJ2-7	TGCAGCGTTGAAGTGGCGGGAGTCTCCTACGAGCAGTACTTC	CSVEVAGVSYEQYF
-	-	TRBV4-1	TRBJ2-7	TGCGCCAGCAGCCATGCCTACAGCAGCTCCTACGAGCAGTACTTC	CASSHAYSSSYEQYF
TRBD1	-	TRBV19	TRBJ2-2	TGTGCCACCTCGGGACAGTTGAACACCGGGGAGCTGTTTTTT	CATSGQLNTGELFF
-	many	TRBV27	TRBJ1-5	TGTGCCAGCAGTTTAGACAGCTCTTCTAGCAATCAGCCCCAGCATTTT	CASSLDSSSSNQPQHF
-	-	TRBV5-1	TRBJ2-7	TGCGCCAGCAGCTCTCGGGTGCGGGACGAGCAGTACTTC	CASSSRVRDEQYF
-	-	TRBV28	TRBJ1-3	TGTGCCAGCAGTTTGGGGGGGTCTGGAAACACCATATATTTT	CASSLGGSGNTIYF
TRBD1	-	TRBV4-1	TRBJ2-5	TGCGCCAGCAGCCACATCGGGCGCAGGGGGTGGGAGACCCAGTACTTC	CASSHIGRRGWETQYF
-	-	TRBV30	TRBJ2-2	TGTGCCTGGAGTGGGAACCGGGACACCGGGGAGCTGTTTTTT	CAWSGNRDTGELFF
TRBD2	-	TRBV5-1	TRBJ2-3	TGCGCCAGCAGCACTGCGGGGGTAACCTTAGATACGCAGTATTTT	CASSTAGVTLDTQYF
-	-	TRBV30	TRBJ1-5	TGTGCCTGGAAGCGAAAAGGTAGTGGGGGCGGTAGTCAGCCCCAGCATTTT	CAWKRKGSGGGSQPQHF
-	once	TRBV7-9	TRBJ1-1	TGTGCCAGCAGCTCCTACAGGGATGAAGCTTTCTTT	CASSSYRDEAFF
TRBD1	-	TRBV7-9	TRBJ1-4	TGTGCCAGCAGCCTAAGGACAGGGGGTGGTGAAAAACTGTTTTTT	CASSLRTGGGEKLFF
TRBD2	-	TRBV11-1	TRBJ2-1	TGTGCCAGCAGCGGACTAGCGGGAGGGTTAGGTGAGCAGTTCTTC	CASSGLAGGLGEQFF
TRBD1	-	TRBV7-9	TRBJ2-1	TGTGCCAGCAGCTTAGCCCGGGACAGGCTGATCTTC	CASSLARDRLIF
-	-	TRBV5-1	TRBJ1-1	TGCGCCAGCAGCCCGGCAGGGAACACTGAAGCTTTCTTT	CASSPAGNTEAFF
-	once	TRBV2	TRBJ1-2	TGTGCCAGCAGTGAGTCGGGCTACACCTTC	CASSESGYTF
TRBD1	once	TRBV27	TRBJ1-2	TGTGCCAGCAGTTTACTCGGACAGGCCTATGGCTACACCTTC	CASSLLGQAYGYTF
-	-	TRBV10-1	TRBJ2-7	TGCGCCAGCAGTGAGCGGCTAGACTACGAGCAGTACTTC	CASSERLDYEQYF
TRBD2	-	TRBV11-2	TRBJ2-5	TGTGCCAGCAGCTCTAAGCGGGGCAGGGAGACCCAGTACTTC	CASSSKRGRETQYF
TRBD1	once	TRBV5-1	TRBJ2-7	TGCGCCAGCAGCCCCGGGACAGGGTACTACGAGCAGTACTTC	CASSPGTGYYEQYF
-	-	TRBV6-6	TRBJ1-1	TGTGCCAGCAGTTACCCATCAACAGGGGAAGCTTTCTTT	CASSYPSTGEAFF
TRBD2	-	TRBV18	TRBJ2-2	TGTGCCAGCTCACGACTAGCGGGAGGAGCCACCGGGGAGCTGTTTTTT	CASSRLAGGATGELFF
TRBD1	-	TRBV29-1	TRBJ2-3	TGCAGCGTTGGCCCAACAGGGGACACAGATACGCAGTATTTT	CSVGPTGDTDTQYF
TRBD1	-	TRBV30	TRBJ1-4	TGTGCCTGGGACAGGGGATTTGCAACTAATGAAAAACTGTTTTTT	CAWDRGFATNEKLFF
TRBD1	-	TRBV7-9	TRBJ2-1	TGTGCCAGCAGCGACAGGGTTGGGTTCTACAATGAGCAGTTCTTC	CASSDRVGFYNEQFF
TRBD1	-	TRBV4-1	TRBJ2-5	TGCGCCAGCAGCCAAGATCAAAGGGACAGCGCCTTGTACTTC	CASSQDQRDSALYF
-	-	TRBV4-1	TRBJ1-1	TGCGCCAGCAGCCTAGGGGTGAACACTGAAGCTTTCTTT	CASSLGVNTEAFF
-	-	TRBV28	TRBJ1-2	TGTGCCAGCAGCCCGGGGGGGCAGTTCGATGGCTACACCTTC	CASSPGGQFDGYTF
TRBD1	-	TRBV2	TRBJ1-5	TGTGCCAGCAGTGGACCTCGGACAGGGGAAACGGTTCGACCCCAGCATTTT	CASSGPRTGETVRPQHF
-	-	TRBV11-2	TRBJ2-7	TGTGCCAGCAGCTTCGGGGTCGGGGCCTACGAGCAGTACTTC	CASSFGVGAYEQYF
-	-	TRBV5-1	TRBJ2-5	TGCGCCAGCAGCTTGGCGGTTTCAGGGACCCAGTACTTC	CASSLAVSGTQYF
TRBD1	-	TRBV27	TRBJ1-2	TGTGCCAGCAGTTCCTCGACAGGGGTGTATGGCTACACCTTC	CASSSSTGVYGYTF
TRBD2	-	TRBV7-3	TRBJ2-3	TGTGCCAGCAGCTTAAATTCGGTGGTAGCGGGGAGCCGCGGGGATACGCAGTATTTT	CASSLNSVVAGSRGDTQYF
TRBD2	once	TRBV6-4	TRBJ2-2	TGTGCCAGCAGTGACTCCAGGACTAGCGGGAGGTCCGGGGAGCTGTTTTTT	CASSDSRTSGRSGELFF
TRBD1	once	TRBV4-1	TRBJ2-1	TGCGCCAGCAGCCAACCCCACAGGGGGAATGAGCAGTTCTTC	CASSQPHRGNEQFF
-	-	TRBV9	TRBJ1-2	TGTGCCAGCAGCGTAGGCGTCTATGGCTACACCTTC	CASSVGVYGYTF
TRBD2	-	TRBV30	TRBJ2-3	TGTGCCTGGAGTGAACTAGCGGGAGGGGCAGATACGCAGTATTTT	CAWSELAGGADTQYF
TRBD2	-	TRBV4-2	TRBJ2-2	TGTGCCAGCAGCCAGCCCGGGACTAGCACCGGGGAGCTGTTTTTT	CASSQPGTSTGELFF
TRBD2	-	TRBV7-3	TRBJ2-3	TGTGCCAGCAGAGCGGGACTAGCGGGAGGAGCAGATACGCAGTATTTT	CASRAGLAGGADTQYF
TRBD1	-	TRBV27	TRBJ1-2	TGTGCCAGCAGCTCAACTAAGACAGGGGCCAGGTATGGCTACACCTTC	CASSSTKTGARYGYTF
TRBD2	-	TRBV5-4	TRBJ2-1	TGTGCCAGCAGCTTGGGGCTAGCGGACATCAGCTCCTACAATGAGCAGTTCTTC	CASSLGLADISSYNEQFF